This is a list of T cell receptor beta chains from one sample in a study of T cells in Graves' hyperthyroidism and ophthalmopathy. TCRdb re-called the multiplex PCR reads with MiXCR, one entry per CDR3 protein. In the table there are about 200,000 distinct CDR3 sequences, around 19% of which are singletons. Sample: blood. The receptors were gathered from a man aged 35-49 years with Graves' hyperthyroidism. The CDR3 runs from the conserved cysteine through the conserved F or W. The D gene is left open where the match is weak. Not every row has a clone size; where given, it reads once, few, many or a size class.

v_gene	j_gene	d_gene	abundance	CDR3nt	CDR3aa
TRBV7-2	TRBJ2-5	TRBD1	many	TGTGCCAGCAGCACAGACAGGGGGGTAAGAGAGACCCAGTACTTC	CASSTDRGVRETQYF
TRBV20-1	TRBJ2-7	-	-	TGCAGTGCTAGAGATACCAGGGACCACGAGCAGTACTTC	CSARDTRDHEQYF
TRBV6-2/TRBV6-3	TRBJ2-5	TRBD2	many	TGTGCCAGCAGAACCATGACTAGCGGGGCGGGAGAGACCCAGTACTTC	CASRTMTSGAGETQYF
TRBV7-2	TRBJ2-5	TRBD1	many	TGTGCCAGCAGCCCGGGACAGGGGAGGGAAGAGACCCAGTACTTC	CASSPGQGREETQYF
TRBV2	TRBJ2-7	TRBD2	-	TGTGCCAGCACCCACGGGACTAGCAGAAGCTCCTACGAGCAGTACTTC	CASTHGTSRSSYEQYF
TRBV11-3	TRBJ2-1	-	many	TGTGCCAGCAGCCCTGGCTCAGGGAATTCCTACAATGAGCAGTTCTTC	CASSPGSGNSYNEQFF
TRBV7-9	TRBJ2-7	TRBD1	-	TGTGCCAGCAGCCAGACCGGGACAGGCAACTACGAGCAGTACTTC	CASSQTGTGNYEQYF
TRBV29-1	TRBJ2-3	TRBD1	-	TGCAGCGTGGAAAAAGACAGGGGGTTGACAGATACGCAGTATTTT	CSVEKDRGLTDTQYF
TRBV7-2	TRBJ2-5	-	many	TGTGCCAGCAGCAACGGACCGTTCGGGACCCAGTACTTC	CASSNGPFGTQYF
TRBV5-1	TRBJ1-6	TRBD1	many	TGCGCCAGCAGCTTGGTGGGACAGGGGGCTTCACCCCTCCACTTT	CASSLVGQGASPLHF
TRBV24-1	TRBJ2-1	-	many	TGTGCCACCAGTGAAGGGGGGCTACAAGACAATGAGCAGTTCTTC	CATSEGGLQDNEQFF
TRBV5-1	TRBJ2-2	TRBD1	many	TGCGCCAGCAGGTTGGACAGGGGGCATACCGGGGAGCTGTTTTTT	CASRLDRGHTGELFF
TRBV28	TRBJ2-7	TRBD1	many	TGTGCCAGCAGTTTGGACAGGCCCTACGAGCAGTACTTC	CASSLDRPYEQYF
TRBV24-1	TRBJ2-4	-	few	TGTGCCACCAGTGATATTAACCAGGGAGGCAAAAACATTCAGTACTTC	CATSDINQGGKNIQYF